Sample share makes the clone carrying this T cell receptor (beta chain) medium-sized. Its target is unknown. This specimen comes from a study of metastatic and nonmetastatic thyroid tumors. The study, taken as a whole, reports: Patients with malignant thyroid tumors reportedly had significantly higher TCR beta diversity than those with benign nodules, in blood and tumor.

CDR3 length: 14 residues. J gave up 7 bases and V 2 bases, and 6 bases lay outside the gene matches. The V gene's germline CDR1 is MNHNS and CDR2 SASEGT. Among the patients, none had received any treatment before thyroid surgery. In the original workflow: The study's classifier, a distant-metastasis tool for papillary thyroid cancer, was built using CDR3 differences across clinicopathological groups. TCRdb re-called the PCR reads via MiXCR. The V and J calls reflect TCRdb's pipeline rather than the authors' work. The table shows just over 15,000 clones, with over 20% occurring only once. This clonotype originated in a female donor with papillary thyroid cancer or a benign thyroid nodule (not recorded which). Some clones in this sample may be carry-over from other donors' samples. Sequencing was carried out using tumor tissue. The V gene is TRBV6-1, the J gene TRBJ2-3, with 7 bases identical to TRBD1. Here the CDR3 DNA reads TGTGCCAGCAGTGAATCAAGGGGGCGGAATACGCAGTATTTT. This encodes CASSESRGRNTQYF.